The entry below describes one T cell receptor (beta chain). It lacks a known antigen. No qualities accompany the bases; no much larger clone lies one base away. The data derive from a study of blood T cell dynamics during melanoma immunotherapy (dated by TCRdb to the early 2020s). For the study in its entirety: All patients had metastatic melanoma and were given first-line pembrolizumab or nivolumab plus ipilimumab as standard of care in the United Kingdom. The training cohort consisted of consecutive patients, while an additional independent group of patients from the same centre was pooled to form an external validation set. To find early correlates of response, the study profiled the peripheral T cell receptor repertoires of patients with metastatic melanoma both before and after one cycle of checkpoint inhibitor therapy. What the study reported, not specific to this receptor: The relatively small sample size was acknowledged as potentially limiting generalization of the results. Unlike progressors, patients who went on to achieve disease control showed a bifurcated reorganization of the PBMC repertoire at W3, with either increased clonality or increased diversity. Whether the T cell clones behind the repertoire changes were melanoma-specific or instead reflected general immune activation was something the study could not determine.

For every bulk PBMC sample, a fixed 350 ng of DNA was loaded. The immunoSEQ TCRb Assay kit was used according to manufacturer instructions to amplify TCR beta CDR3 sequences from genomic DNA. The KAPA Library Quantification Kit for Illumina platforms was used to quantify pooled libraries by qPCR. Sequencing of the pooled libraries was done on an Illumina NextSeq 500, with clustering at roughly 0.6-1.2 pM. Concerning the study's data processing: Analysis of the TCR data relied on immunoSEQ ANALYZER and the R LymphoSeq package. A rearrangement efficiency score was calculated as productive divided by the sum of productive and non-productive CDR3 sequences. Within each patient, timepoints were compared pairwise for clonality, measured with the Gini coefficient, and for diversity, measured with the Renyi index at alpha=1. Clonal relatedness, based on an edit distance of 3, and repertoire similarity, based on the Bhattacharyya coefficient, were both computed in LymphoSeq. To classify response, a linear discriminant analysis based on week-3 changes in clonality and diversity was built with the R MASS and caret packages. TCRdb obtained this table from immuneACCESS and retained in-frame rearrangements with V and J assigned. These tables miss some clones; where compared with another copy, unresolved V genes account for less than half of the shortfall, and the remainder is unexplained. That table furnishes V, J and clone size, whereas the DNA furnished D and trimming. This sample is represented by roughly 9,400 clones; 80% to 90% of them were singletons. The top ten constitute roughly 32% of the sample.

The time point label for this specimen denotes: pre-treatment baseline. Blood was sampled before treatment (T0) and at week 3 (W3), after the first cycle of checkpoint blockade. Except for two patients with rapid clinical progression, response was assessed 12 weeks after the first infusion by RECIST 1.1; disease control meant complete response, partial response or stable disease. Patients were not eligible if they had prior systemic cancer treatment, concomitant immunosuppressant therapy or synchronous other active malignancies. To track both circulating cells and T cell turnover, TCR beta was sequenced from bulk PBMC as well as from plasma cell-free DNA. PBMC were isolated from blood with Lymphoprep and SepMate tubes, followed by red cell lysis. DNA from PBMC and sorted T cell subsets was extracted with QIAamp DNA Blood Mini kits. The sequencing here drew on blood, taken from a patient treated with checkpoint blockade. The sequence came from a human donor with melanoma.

This receptor carries the CDR3 CASCFPRQGGGSSYEQYF. The DNA is TGTGCCAGCTGCTTCCCCAGACAGGGTGGGGGAAGCTCCTACGAGCAGTACTTC. The V and J genes are TRBV2 and TRBJ2-7; TRBD1 agrees with 7 junctional bases. From the germline V gene, CDR1 is SNHLY and CDR2 is FYNNEI. V has 8 bases trimmed and J has 0 bases trimmed; junction bases matching no gene number 19. CDR3 length: 18 amino acids, cysteine to phenylalanine. CDR3 DNA only is kept here, 54 bases in frame from base 1.